The 24 T cell receptor beta chains given below trace back to one sample, sequenced in a study of blood T cell repertoires in COVID-19. Profiling relied on immunoSEQ multiplex PCR, and the TCRdb table lists in-frame clones only, not all of them. Of 200,000 to 250,000 clones listed, about nine tenths are singletons. The sequenced material came from peripheral blood. All receptors derive from a man aged 30 to 39 who had recovered from COVID-19.

The V gene is TRBV11-3, the J gene TRBJ2-3; 8 nucleotides match TRBD1. Trimming at V came to 1 base and at J to 1 base, leaving 7 bases not matched to a gene. Germline CDR1 SGHNT, CDR2 YENEEA. The CDR3 sequence is 17 residues long. Here the CDR3 reads CASSLGTPTGGTDTQYF. CDR3 coding DNA: TGTGCCAGCAGCTTAGGGACCCCGACAGGGGGCACAGATACGCAGTATTTT. Looking up the rest from reference TRBV11-3 and TRBJ2-3 gives the full variable domain: EAGVVQSPRYKIIEKKQPVAFWCNPISGHNTLYWYLQNLGQGPELLIRYENEEAVDDSQLPKDRFSAERLKGVDSTLKIQPAELGDSAVYLCASSLGTPTGGTDTQYFGPGTRLTVL.

The gene calls are TRBV3-1 (or the pseudogene TRBV3-2) and TRBJ2-7; perhaps TRBD2 as D (5 bases). V lost 0 bases to trimming and J lost 0 bases, with 15 bases between them. The CDR3 is 17 amino acids. Germline CDR1 is LGHDT and CDR2 is YNNKEL (reference sequence). The CDR3 DNA follows: TGTGCCAGCAGCCAAGATCACGGGGTTTCCAGCTCCTACGAGCAGTACTTC. Translated, it gives CASSQDHGVSSSYEQYF.

The chain employs TRBV5-4 and TRBJ2-5; TRBD2 is a possible D gene (5 bases). CDR1 and CDR2 from the germline V gene are SGHNT and YYREEE (reference sequence). The CDR3 spans 14 residues. The V end was cut by 3 bases, the J end by 5 bases, with 14 bases between. The CDR3 coding sequence is TGTGCCAGCAGCTGGGTTCGTTCGGGGGAGACCCAGTACTTC. This encodes CASSWVRSGETQYF.

The chain is built from TRBV5-1 and TRBJ2-7, with D perhaps TRBD2 (5 bases). This CDR3 comprises 15 residues. Trimming cost V 0 bases and J 2 bases, with 12 bases left between them. From germline, CDR1 is SGHRS and CDR2 YFSETQ. The CDR3 region has the DNA TGCGCCAGCAGCTTGGGGCCCCTCGGGACCTACGAGCAGTACTTC. Amino acids: CASSLGPLGTYEQYF.

The CDR3 DNA sequence: TGTGCCAGCAGCCAAACATCAGTTAGCGGCTACACCTTC. Amino acids: CASSQTSVSGYTF. The J gene is TRBJ1-2, the V gene TRBV14; D is ambiguous. CDR3 size: 13 residues. Per germline, CDR1 SGHDN and CDR2 FVKESK. V lost 2 bases and J lost 8, with 12 bases in between.

V gene TRBV5-8 combines with J gene TRBJ2-5, with TRBD1 as a possible D gene (8 bases). The CDR3 contains 14 residues. Germline CDR1 reads SGHTS; CDR2 reads YDEGEE. V was pared by 0 bases and J by 5 bases, with 11 bases between. The CDR3 DNA is TGTGCCAGCAGCTTGGACAGGGGGGGGGAGACCCAGTACTTC. This sequence encodes CASSLDRGGETQYF.

The V call is TRBV11-3, the J call TRBJ2-7, with D tentatively TRBD1 (6 bases). V shed 4 bases and J shed 7 bases, with 8 bases lying between them. The CDR3 is 11 residues long. The germline gives CDR1 SGHNT, CDR2 YENEEA. This chain's CDR3 is CASSSGEEQYF. For the CDR3, the DNA is TGTGCCAGCAGCTCAGGGGAAGAGCAGTACTTC.

The chain joins TRBV6-5 to TRBJ1-1; weak D call: TRBD1 (6 bases). The CDR3 loop spans 15 amino acids. The V end was cut by 6 bases, the J end by 5 bases, with 19 bases between. Germline V CDR1 and CDR2: MNHEY, SVGAGI. CDR3 sequence: CASSPTLNRVTEAFF. CDR3 nucleotide sequence: TGTGCCAGCAGCCCCACACTAAACAGGGTAACTGAAGCTTTCTTT.

The gene calls are TRBV5-4 and TRBJ2-2, with TRBD1 matching over 10 bases. CDR3 length equals 15 residues. The V and J ends lost 2 bases and 5 bases, in that order; junction bases with no gene match: 3. The germline CDR1 and CDR2 sequences are SGHNT and YYREEE (reference sequence). CDR3 sequence: CASSLDRGQTGELFF. The CDR3 DNA reads TGTGCCAGCAGCTTAGACAGGGGGCAAACCGGGGAGCTGTTTTTT.

This chain connects TRBV2 to TRBJ1-2; 10 bases match TRBD1. Looked up from germline, CDR1 is SNHLY and CDR2 is FYNNEI. CDR3 length: 19 amino acids. V shed 0 bases and J 5 bases; nucleotides not matched to a gene: 15. Written as DNA, the CDR3 is TGTGCCAGCAGTGAAGCCTCCGGGACAGGGGCCCAAGGGGGTTATGGCTACACCTTC. Amino acids: CASSEASGTGAQGGYGYTF.

The chain combines TRBV18 with TRBJ2-2, with 11 bases that match TRBD1. The V gene end was trimmed by 0 bases and the J gene end by 6 bases; junction bases not matched to a gene: 3. The CDR3 runs to 16 residues. Germline-derived CDR1 and CDR2 are KGHSH and LQKENI. Written as DNA, the CDR3 is TGTGCCAGCTCACCACCGGGACAGGGGGGCGCCGGGGAGCTGTTTTTT. Encoded protein: CASSPPGQGGAGELFF.

The chain employs TRBV5-1 and TRBJ1-2; 10 positions agree with TRBD1. Germline trimming cut 0 bases from V and 4 bases from J; bases unmatched to any gene: 12. The CDR3 runs to 18 residues. CDR1 and CDR2 (germline): SGHRS, YFSETQ. DNA for the CDR3: TGCGCCAGCAGCTTGGATGTCCGTTCGCGGGACAGGGGCTATGGCTACACCTTC. Its translation is CASSLDVRSRDRGYGYTF.

This chain joins TRBV3-1 (or the pseudogene TRBV3-2) and TRBJ2-7; TRBD2 aligns across 8 bases. Trimming removed 8 bases from V and 6 bases from J; junction bases left unmatched: 9. The V gene's germline CDR1 is LGHDT and CDR2 YNNKEL (reference sequence). The CDR3 has 13 residues. The CDR3 spells CASLRAGEGEQYF. In DNA, the CDR3 is TGTGCCAGCCTGCGAGCGGGGGAAGGCGAGCAGTACTTC.

This sequence joins TRBV30 and TRBJ1-3, with 10 bases that match TRBD1. The CDR3 is made up of 14 amino acids. The germline V gene encodes CDR1 GTSNPN and CDR2 SVGIG (reference sequence). Unmatched junction bases numbered 2, after V lost 4 bases and J lost 2 bases. The CDR3 region has the DNA TGTGCCTGGAAAGGGACAGGGGCTGGAAACACCATATATTTT. Translated, it gives CAWKGTGAGNTIYF.

This clone was seen more than once but under ten times. V gene TRBV29-1 combines with J gene TRBJ2-7; perhaps TRBD1 as D (6 bases). The CDR3 is 13 amino acids. Trimming stripped 2 bases from V and 3 bases from J, with 11 bases between. The germline gives CDR1 SQVTM, CDR2 ANQGSEA. The CDR3 protein is CSVESGTLYEQYF. CDR3 nucleotides: TGCAGCGTTGAAAGTGGGACACTCTACGAGCAGTACTTC.

The chain joins TRBV27 to TRBJ2-3; D is possibly TRBD1 (6 bases). Trimming stripped 4 bases from V and 9 bases from J, with 17 bases between. Germline V CDR1 and CDR2: MNHEY, SMNVEV (reference sequence). This CDR3 spans 14 amino acids. The CDR3 sequence: CASSSLLPGATQYF. CDR3 DNA sequence: TGTGCCAGCAGTTCCCTGCTTCCAGGGGCAACGCAGTATTTT.

V gene TRBV29-1 combines with J gene TRBJ1-1; possibly TRBD1 for D (6 bases). CDR1 and CDR2 (germline): SQVTM, ANQGSEA. V was clipped by 0 bases and J by 8 bases, with 19 bases between them. The length of the CDR3 is 15 residues. CDR3 DNA sequence: TGCAGCGTTGAAGATCCAGGGGCCCGAAGCCTGGAAGCTTTCTTT. Translation: CSVEDPGARSLEAFF.

The chain carries TRBV18 and TRBJ1-4; TRBD1 agrees at 7 bases. V lost 3 bases to trimming and J lost 8 bases; unmatched junction nucleotides: 6. Germline assignment: CDR1 KGHSH and CDR2 LQKENI. The CDR3 contains 14 residues. This CDR3 reads CASSPSTDREKLFF. The CDR3 DNA is TGTGCCAGCTCACCCTCGACGGACAGGGAAAAACTGTTTTTT. Full variable domain (rest looked up from reference TRBV18 and TRBJ1-4): NAGVMQNPRHLVRRRGQEARLRCSPMKGHSHVYWYRQLPEEGLKFMVYLQKENIIDESGMPKERFSAEFPKEGPSILRIQQVVRGDSAAYFCASSPSTDREKLFFGSGTQLSVL.

This clone occurred once. The V call is TRBV11-2, the J call TRBJ2-5; D call uncertain. V was clipped by 4 bases and J by 2 bases, with 14 bases between them. CDR3 size: 15 residues. The germline V gene encodes CDR1 SGHAT and CDR2 FQNNGV. The CDR3 region is CASSSFGAAQETQYF. In DNA, the CDR3 is TGTGCCAGCAGCTCGTTTGGTGCGGCTCAAGAGACCCAGTACTTC. The full variable domain, its missing parts supplied by reference TRBV11-2 and TRBJ2-5, is EAGVAQSPRYKIIEKRQSVAFWCNPISGHATLYWYQQILGQGPKLLIQFQNNGVVDDSQLPKDRFSAERLKGVDSTLKIQPAKLEDSAVYLCASSSFGAAQETQYFGPGTRLLVL.

CDR3 residues: CATSRENTGTGGADTQYF. The CDR3 nucleotides are TGTGCCACCAGCAGAGAGAATACCGGGACAGGGGGTGCAGATACGCAGTATTTT. The rearrangement links TRBV15 to TRBJ2-3; 11 bases match TRBD1. The CDR3 runs to 18 residues. The ends lost 0 bases at V and 4 bases at J; junction bases unmatched: 9. Germline lookup yields CDR1 LNHNV and CDR2 YYDKDF (reference sequence).

Only a few counts were recorded for this clone. This chain joins TRBV6-1 and TRBJ1-5; TRBD1 matches at 10 bases. CDR3 size: 16 residues. Germline V gives CDR1 MNHNS, CDR2 SASEGT. Trimming cost V 0 bases and J 5 bases; bases outside gene matches: 4. CDR3 DNA: TGTGCCAGCAGTGAAGCGGAGGGGACAGGGGATCAGCCCCAGCATTTT. Translation gives CASSEAEGTGDQPQHF.

The V call is TRBV27, the J call TRBJ1-1; D gene uncertain. This CDR3 has 13 residues. V dropped 5 bases and J dropped 5 bases, with 12 bases sitting between them. CDR1 and CDR2 from the germline V gene are MNHEY and SMNVEV (reference sequence). The CDR3 protein is CASSANGGTEAFF. The DNA of the CDR3 is TGTGCCAGCAGTGCGAACGGAGGGACTGAAGCTTTCTTT.

The CDR3 spells CASSLAVGPRELFF. The CDR3 bases are TGTGCCAGCAGCTTGGCAGTTGGGCCCCGGGAGCTGTTTTTT. The genes are TRBV11-2 and TRBJ2-2; D call uncertain. V shed 3 bases and J shed 9 bases, with 14 bases lying between them. Germline loops: CDR1 SGHAT, CDR2 FQNNGV. This CDR3 region has 14 residues.

This chain connects TRBV10-2 to TRBJ1-3; D may be TRBD1 (5 bases). The ends were cut back, 0 bases at V and 6 bases at J, with 12 bases in the middle. Germline CDR1 and CDR2: WSHSY and SAAADI. The CDR3 has 15 residues. CDR3 DNA sequence: TGCGCCAGCAGTGAGTCGAGGTCAGGGTTAAACACCATATATTTT. Residues: CASSESRSGLNTIYF.